Listed below are T cell receptor beta chains from one sample, sequenced in a study of identical twins. TCRdb re-analysed the 5' RACE reads in MiXCR, keeping a single row per CDR3 protein. Here the sample spans over 200,000 distinct CDR3 sequences, around 6.5% being singletons. This sample was shared with a second study, whose subject was T cells expressing NK-cell markers.

The material sequenced was CD8+ T cells sorted from blood. These receptors originate from a woman younger than 35 in good health. CDR3s include the opening cysteine and the closing phenylalanine or tryptophan. The order of the fields is clone size, J gene, D gene, V gene, CDR3 DNA, CDR3 protein. A D gene is named only where the DNA matches it firmly. Some rows have no size entry. The others give once, few or many, or a class for an expanded clone.

size: -; J: TRBJ2-7; D: TRBD2; V: TRBV4-3; DNA: TGCGCCAGCAGCCAGACTAGCGGGGGCTCCTACGAGCAGTACTTC; CDR3: CASSQTSGGSYEQYF
size: -; J: TRBJ2-3; D: -; V: TRBV21-1; DNA: TGTGCCAGCAGCAAAGGCTGGACTGAATTAGATACGCAGTATTTT; CDR3: CASSKGWTELDTQYF
size: few; J: TRBJ1-2; D: TRBD1; V: TRBV14; DNA: TGTGCCAGCAGCCAAGATGGTCAGGGGGCGTTTAACTATGGCTACACCTTC; CDR3: CASSQDGQGAFNYGYTF
size: few; J: TRBJ2-7; D: -; V: TRBV4-3; DNA: TGCGCCAGCAGCCAAGATAGTCGGAGTCGCGAGCAGTACTTC; CDR3: CASSQDSRSREQYF
size: few; J: TRBJ2-7; D: -; V: TRBV4-1; DNA: TGCGCCAGCAGCCCGAAGGACTTCTCCTACGAGCAGTACTTC; CDR3: CASSPKDFSYEQYF
size: many; J: TRBJ2-7; D: -; V: TRBV29-1; DNA: TGCAGCGGGTCGGACGGGACCTACGAGCAGTACTTC; CDR3: CSGSDGTYEQYF
size: -; J: TRBJ2-7; D: TRBD1; V: TRBV29-1; DNA: TGCAGCGTTTCGACAGGGGGCTTATCCTACGAGCAGTACTTC; CDR3: CSVSTGGLSYEQYF
size: many; J: TRBJ2-5; D: TRBD1; V: TRBV27; DNA: TGTGCCAGCAGTTTAGAGACAGGGGCGGGGGAGACCCAGTACTTC; CDR3: CASSLETGAGETQYF
size: -; J: TRBJ2-3; D: -; V: TRBV20-1; DNA: TGCAGTGCTAGAGAATACAGGACAAGCACAGATACGCAGTATTTT; CDR3: CSAREYRTSTDTQYF
size: few; J: TRBJ2-7; D: TRBD1; V: TRBV11-2; DNA: TGTGCCAGCAGCTGGAATCGGGACAGGCCCTCCTACGAGCAGTACTTC; CDR3: CASSWNRDRPSYEQYF
size: few; J: TRBJ2-1; D: -; V: TRBV2; DNA: TGTGCCAGCAGTGAAATAAATTCGACCCGAGAAGGAGGTTCCTACAATGAGCAGTTCTTC; CDR3: CASSEINSTREGGSYNEQFF
size: few; J: TRBJ1-4; D: TRBD1; V: TRBV6-4; DNA: TGTGCCAGCAGTCAAAGTGACAGGGAAGTCGGGAGCCCTAATGAAAAACTGTTTTTT; CDR3: CASSQSDREVGSPNEKLFF
size: many; J: TRBJ1-1; D: -; V: TRBV6-5; DNA: TGTGCCAGCAGGGGCACTGAAGCTTTCTTT; CDR3: CASRGTEAFF
size: many; J: TRBJ2-5; D: TRBD2; V: TRBV15; DNA: TGTGCCACCAGCAGAGATGGGATGCGGGGGATCCAAGAGACCCAGTACTTC; CDR3: CATSRDGMRGIQETQYF
size: -; J: TRBJ2-7; D: -; V: TRBV5-1; DNA: TGCGCCAGCAGCTTGGTAGGGGCTACTTCCTACGAGCAGTACTTC; CDR3: CASSLVGATSYEQYF
size: -; J: TRBJ2-7; D: -; V: TRBV6-2/TRBV6-3; DNA: TGTGCCAGCAGTTCAACAGAATCCCTAGCCTACGAGCAGTACTTC; CDR3: CASSSTESLAYEQYF
size: few; J: TRBJ2-1; D: TRBD2; V: TRBV29-1; DNA: TGCAGCGTTGAAGATCCCAGCGGGGAAAGTAATGAGCAGTTCTTC; CDR3: CSVEDPSGESNEQFF
size: few; J: TRBJ2-1; D: -; V: TRBV3-1; DNA: TGTGCCAGCAGCCAGGATCGTCGCCCGAACAATGAGCAGTTCTTC; CDR3: CASSQDRRPNNEQFF
size: few; J: TRBJ2-7; D: -; V: TRBV7-9; DNA: TGTGCCAGCAGCTTGCCGGGCCGCCTTGACTACGAGCAGTACTTC; CDR3: CASSLPGRLDYEQYF
size: many; J: TRBJ2-1; D: -; V: TRBV11-2; DNA: TGTGCCAGCGGACTCACAAACAATGAGCAGTTCTTC; CDR3: CASGLTNNEQFF
size: -; J: TRBJ2-5; D: TRBD1; V: TRBV13; DNA: TGTGCCAGCAGGGAAGAGGGGGCAGAGACCCAGTACTTC; CDR3: CASREEGAETQYF
size: few; J: TRBJ2-5; D: TRBD1; V: TRBV6-2/TRBV6-3; DNA: TGTGCCAGCAGTTTTATCGGGACAGTGTCAGAGACCCAGTACTTC; CDR3: CASSFIGTVSETQYF
size: many; J: TRBJ2-7; D: -; V: TRBV5-1; DNA: TGCGCCAGCAGCTTGGAGATGGGGGTCCTCTACGAGCAGTACTTC; CDR3: CASSLEMGVLYEQYF
size: few; J: TRBJ2-2; D: TRBD1; V: TRBV3-1; DNA: TGTGCCAGCAGCCCCCTGGGACAGGCGGAGGCCGGGGAGCTGTTTTTT; CDR3: CASSPLGQAEAGELFF
size: few; J: TRBJ2-5; D: -; V: TRBV4-1; DNA: TGCGCCAGCAGCCATCCGGGACTGAAAGAGACCCAGTACTTC; CDR3: CASSHPGLKETQYF
size: -; J: TRBJ2-3; D: -; V: TRBV6-1; DNA: TGTGCCAGCAAACTACTGGGACTTTCCAACCTATTCACAGATACGCAGTATTTT; CDR3: CASKLLGLSNLFTDTQYF
size: many; J: TRBJ1-3; D: -; V: TRBV5-1; DNA: TGCGCCAGCAGCTTGAACCCGAGCTCTGGAAACACCATATATTTT; CDR3: CASSLNPSSGNTIYF
size: many; J: TRBJ1-5; D: TRBD1; V: TRBV12-3/TRBV12-4; DNA: TGTGCCAGCAGTTTAGTTCACAGGGGGCAAGGTCAGCCCCAGCATTTT; CDR3: CASSLVHRGQGQPQHF
size: many; J: TRBJ2-1; D: -; V: TRBV5-1; DNA: TGCGCCAGCAGCTTGGTGGACGGCAATGAGCAGTTCTTC; CDR3: CASSLVDGNEQFF
size: few; J: TRBJ1-1; D: -; V: TRBV9; DNA: TGTGCCAGCGGACCCGGTGACAGGAACACTGAAGCTTTCTTT; CDR3: CASGPGDRNTEAFF
size: -; J: TRBJ2-2; D: TRBD2; V: TRBV6-5; DNA: TGTGCCAGCAGTTTATCGGGACTAGCGGGAGCGAACACCGGGGAGCTGTTTTTT; CDR3: CASSLSGLAGANTGELFF
size: -; J: TRBJ2-5; D: TRBD2; V: TRBV20-1; DNA: TGCAGTGCTATAGATATTTCGGGGGGGTACCAAGAGACCCAGTACTTC; CDR3: CSAIDISGGYQETQYF
size: -; J: TRBJ1-4; D: -; V: TRBV12-3/TRBV12-4; DNA: TGTGCCAGCAGGGCCATTGCTAATGAAAAACTGTTTTTT; CDR3: CASRAIANEKLFF
size: -; J: TRBJ2-1; D: -; V: TRBV5-6; DNA: TGTGCCAGGAGCCCCGTTAGCGGCAATGAGCAGTTCTTC; CDR3: CARSPVSGNEQFF
size: few; J: TRBJ2-7; D: -; V: TRBV19; DNA: TGTGCCAGTAGTCACGCAGTGGGCTACGAGCAGTACTTC; CDR3: CASSHAVGYEQYF
size: few; J: TRBJ2-1; D: -; V: TRBV7-9; DNA: TGTGCCAGCAGCTTGATCGCGAGCCGCAATGAGCAGTTCTTC; CDR3: CASSLIASRNEQFF
size: few; J: TRBJ2-2; D: -; V: TRBV12-5; DNA: TGTGCTAGTGGTTTAAATGGCCTCACCGGGGAGCTGTTTTTT; CDR3: CASGLNGLTGELFF
size: many; J: TRBJ2-5; D: -; V: TRBV7-2; DNA: TGTGCCAGCAGCCCTGGTCTGGGAGGCAGAGAGACCCAGTACTTC; CDR3: CASSPGLGGRETQYF
size: -; J: TRBJ2-1; D: -; V: TRBV5-6; DNA: TGTGCCATGGGCCCCACTGGGAATGAGCAGTTCTTC; CDR3: CAMGPTGNEQFF